This T cell receptor beta chain stems from a study of T cell responses to AZD1222 COVID-19 vaccine. Sequenced by immunoSEQ multiplex PCR; TCRdb stores in-frame clones only, minus some. This repertoire shows about 92,000 clones, roughly 93% found once; its top ten account for 22%. General study results and limits: Sampling that yielded the repertoires occurred only after the peak T cell response.

With regard to this clone: Its target is unknown.

This TCR derives from an adult in good health. The sequencing used peripheral blood, collected on day 0 of AZD1222 vaccination.

The CDR3 region is CASSVGGLNTGELFF. In DNA, the CDR3 is TGTGCCAGCAGCGTAGGAGGTTTGAACACCGGGGAGCTGTTTTTT. This chain joins TRBV9 and TRBJ2-2, with D uncertain. V was pared by 0 bases and J by 1 base, with 7 bases between. Germline loops: CDR1 SGDLS, CDR2 YYNGEE. The CDR3 runs 15 residues.